Reported below is one T cell receptor beta chain. Individual cDNA molecules were tagged with unique molecular identifiers. Each CDR3 protein gets one entry after TCRdb re-called the 5' RACE reads with MiXCR. The repertoire holds tens of thousands of distinct CDR3 sequences, more than 9% seen once, with around 4% in the top ten. This sample is drawn from a study of early T cells in non-severe SARS-CoV-2 infection. On the study more broadly: Sequencing input comprised bulk RNA from unsorted whole blood; chain pairing was not available.

Germline CDR1 SGDLS, CDR2 YYNGEE. Trimming left V 4 bases short and J 2 bases short, with 13 bases between. The CDR3 extends over 15 amino acids. What was sequenced was whole blood. The rearrangement uses TRBV9 and TRBJ2-1, with D hard to call. The clonotype comes from an adult who was a healthcare worker with PCR-confirmed SARS-CoV-2 infection or an uninfected control (not recorded which). CDR3 coding DNA: TGTGCCAGCAGCTTCGGGCTACCGGCCTACAATGAGCAGTTCTTC. This gives the protein CASSFGLPAYNEQFF.